Included here is one TCR beta chain sequence, with context. Assay used: immunoSEQ multiplex PCR; TCRdb lists only in-frame clones, some missing. The sample has 90,000 to 100,000 clones; about 80% are singletons. This sample was taken from a study of OX40 agonist ivuxolimab in advanced cancers. The CDR3 sequence is 13 residues long. Looked up from germline, CDR1 is SGHNT and CDR2 is YENEEA. Trimming removed 3 bases at V and 5 bases at J, with 8 bases between. The clonotype originates from an adult with an advanced solid tumor such as melanoma, head and neck, liver or kidney cancer. This specimen was CD4+ or CD8+ T cells sorted from blood, taken in a trial of the OX40 agonist ivuxolimab. This chain joins TRBV11-3 and TRBJ2-1; no clear D gene. The CDR3 nucleotides read TGTGCCAGCAGCTTTTTTGCCAACAATGAGCAGTTCTTC. This gives the protein CASSFFANNEQFF.